Below, 19 T cell receptor beta chains from the same sample are listed, as sequenced in a study of T-cell memory formation after mild COVID-19. Via MiXCR, TCRdb re-called the 5' RACE reads, giving one row per CDR3 protein. This sample has roughly 200,000 distinct CDR3 sequences, with more than 8% found just once. Sequencing was done on a sample of PBMCs or a T cell subset sorted from them (not recorded which). These receptors came from a man in his late teens or twenties who had mild COVID-19 (a few samples of this study predate the infection). Cell type and time point are not known.

The rearrangement links TRBV12-3 or TRBV12-4 to TRBJ1-6; TRBD1 matches 7 bases. V trimming: 4 bases; J trimming: 9 bases; junction bases outside the gene matches: 9. This CDR3 has 15 residues. As DNA, the CDR3 is TGTGCCAGCAGTTCCGGGGACAGACTGTTTTCACCCCTCCACTTT. It codes for CASSSGDRLFSPLHF.

The rearrangement joins TRBV5-4 to TRBJ2-7; D remains unclear. V lost 4 bases, J lost 1 base, and 3 bases lay in between. CDR1 SGHNT and CDR2 YYREEE come from the germline V gene (reference sequence). This CDR3 is built from 11 residues. The CDR3 spells CASSKSYEQYF. CDR3 sequence (DNA): TGTGCCAGCAGCAAATCCTACGAGCAGTACTTC.

This clonotype was counted between two and nine times. V is TRBV18 and J is TRBJ1-2; 7 bases match TRBD1. V was clipped by 3 bases and J by 4 bases; unmatched bases: 8. Germline lookup yields CDR1 KGHSH and CDR2 LQKENI. CDR3 length equals 15 residues. In DNA, the CDR3 is TGTGCCAGCTCACCTCAAGACAGGGACGCCTATGGCTACACCTTC. This gives the protein CASSPQDRDAYGYTF.

This clonotype came up a few times. This chain connects TRBV4-3 to TRBJ2-3, with D possibly being TRBD1 or TRBD2 (6 bases each). The CDR3 is made up of 16 amino acids. V was clipped by 4 bases and J by 1 base, with 15 bases between them. CDR1 and CDR2 from the germline V gene are LGHNA and YSLEER. CDR3 in amino acids: CASSPLGGRGTDTQYF. Written as DNA, the CDR3 is TGCGCCAGCAGCCCCCTGGGGGGCCGGGGCACAGATACGCAGTATTTT.

This clonotype has just a few counts. V usage is TRBV7-9 and J usage is TRBJ2-2; D remains unclear. The CDR3 is made up of 17 amino acids. V was cut by 4 bases and J by 5 bases, with 20 bases left in between. CDR1 is SEHNR and CDR2 is FQNEAQ in the germline V gene (reference sequence). CDR3: CASSSPSGLVLTGELFF. DNA for the CDR3: TGTGCCAGCAGCTCTCCCTCCGGCTTGGTGCTAACCGGGGAGCTGTTTTTT. The variable domain in full, completed from reference TRBV7-9 and TRBJ2-2, reads DTGVSQNPRHKITKRGQNVTFRCDPISEHNRLYWYRQTLGQGPEFLTYFQNEAQLEKSRLLSDRFSAERPKGSFSTLEIQRTEQGDSAMYLCASSSPSGLVLTGELFFGEGSRLTVL.

A few counts support this clonotype. The chain links TRBV7-9 to TRBJ2-3; 7 bases are shared with TRBD1. From germline, CDR1 is SEHNR and CDR2 FQNEAQ (reference sequence). The CDR3 length is 14 residues. V shed 5 bases and J 5 bases; nucleotides not matched to a gene: 7. The DNA for the CDR3 is TGTGCCAGCAGCCTTGACAGGGCAGGAGATACGCAGTATTTT. Encoded protein: CASSLDRAGDTQYF.

The table lists this clonotype with a few counts. The CDR3: CASSQGAGGPRTDTQYF. The CDR3 DNA reads as TGCGCCAGCAGCCAAGGAGCGGGGGGGCCTCGGACAGATACGCAGTATTTT. The chain recombines TRBV4-3 with TRBJ2-3, with 10 bases that match TRBD2. CDR3 size: 17 residues. The trim removed 1 base at V and 3 bases at J, leaving 7 bases unmatched. Germline lookup yields CDR1 LGHNA and CDR2 YSLEER.

This clonotype was counted only a few times. The chain couples TRBV29-1 to TRBJ1-1, with D maybe TRBD1 (5 bases). The CDR3 length is 12 residues. V gave up 4 bases and J gave up 8 bases, with 14 bases separating them. Looked up from germline, CDR1 is SQVTM and CDR2 is ANQGSEA. CDR3 nucleotides: TGCAGCGTTGGGGACCAGGGATCGGAAGCTTTCTTT. It specifies CSVGDQGSEAFF.

The chain recombines TRBV5-1 with TRBJ2-1; D gene ambiguous. Deletions cut 6 bases from V and 3 bases from J, with 10 bases between. Germline values: CDR1 SGHRS, CDR2 YFSETQ. The CDR3 length is 13 residues. The CDR3 sequence: CASNSGNYNEQFF. The CDR3 nucleotides read TGCGCCAGCAACAGTGGGAACTACAATGAGCAGTTCTTC.

The chain carries TRBV18 and TRBJ2-7; the match to TRBD1 covers 8 bases. CDR3 length equals 15 residues. Germline CDR1 KGHSH, CDR2 LQKENI. V lost 3 bases and J lost 6; bases outside the gene matches: 10. The CDR3 nucleotides are TGTGCCAGCTCACCTCTTTCGCAGGGGGCTATCGAGCAGTACTTC. Translation gives CASSPLSQGAIEQYF.

The chain uses TRBV11-2 and TRBJ2-7, with D possibly matching TRBD1 (6 bases). In germline, CDR1 is SGHAT, CDR2 FQNNGV. CDR3 length: 14 amino acids. V was trimmed by 1 base and J by 2 bases, leaving 9 bases between them. DNA for the CDR3: TGTGCCAGCAGCTTAGTACAGGGCGCCTACGAGCAGTACTTC. Its protein product is CASSLVQGAYEQYF. The variable domain in full, completed from reference TRBV11-2 and TRBJ2-7, reads EAGVAQSPRYKIIEKRQSVAFWCNPISGHATLYWYQQILGQGPKLLIQFQNNGVVDDSQLPKDRFSAERLKGVDSTLKIQPAKLEDSAVYLCASSLVQGAYEQYFGPGTRLTVT.

The table lists this clonotype with many counts. This chain uses TRBV4-1 with TRBJ1-3; D remains ambiguous. Germline values: CDR1 MGHRA, CDR2 YSYEKL. Deletions cut 3 bases from V and 0 bases from J, with 9 bases between. The CDR3 loop spans 15 amino acids. As DNA, the CDR3 is TGCGCCAGCAGCCAGCTAGGGTCCTCTGGAAACACCATATATTTT. Protein product: CASSQLGSSGNTIYF.

This clonotype was detected ten times or more. The genes are TRBV18 and TRBJ1-1; TRBD1 is a possible D gene (5 bases). The CDR3 is 11 amino acids. The germline V gene encodes CDR1 KGHSH and CDR2 LQKENI. V was cut by 6 bases and J by 8 bases, with 10 bases left in between. The CDR3, as DNA: TGTGCCAGCTCGCTTACAGGAGAAGCTTTCTTT. Translation: CASSLTGEAFF.

This clonotype was observed a few times. The genes are TRBV29-1 and TRBJ2-1; tentative D call: TRBD2 (6 bases). The CDR3 extends over 12 amino acids. V shed 4 bases and J shed 9 bases, with 13 bases lying between them. The V gene's germline CDR1 is SQVTM and CDR2 ANQGSEA. For the CDR3, the DNA is TGCAGCGTTGTAGGGACTTTCGGTGAGCAGTTCTTC. Translating it yields CSVVGTFGEQFF.

This clonotype was counted only a few times. The rearrangement joins TRBV20-1 to TRBJ2-5; TRBD1 aligns across 7 bases. Germline V gene lookup returns CDR1 DFQATT and CDR2 SNEGSKA (reference sequence). The CDR3 extends over 16 amino acids. J lost 5 bases, V lost 0 bases, and 12 bases had no gene match. The CDR3 coding sequence is TGCAGTGCTAGAGATCTAGGACAGGCCCGTTTGGAGACCCAGTACTTC. Amino acid sequence: CSARDLGQARLETQYF.

This sequence joins TRBV5-1 and TRBJ1-2; D is ambiguous. This CDR3 has 14 residues. Germline V gene data show CDR1 as SGHRS and CDR2 as YFSETQ. V was shortened by 5 bases and J by 5 bases, with 16 bases between the two germline ends. The CDR3 DNA sequence: TGCGCCAGCAGAGTGGCACGCGGGTCGTATGGCTACACCTTC. Translating gives CASRVARGSYGYTF.

This clonotype showed up many times. The chain carries TRBV18 and TRBJ1-2; TRBD1 aligns across 8 bases. V was pared by 7 bases and J by 3 bases, with 10 bases of the junction left unmatched. Germline V lookup: CDR1 KGHSH, CDR2 LQKENI. The CDR3 contains 15 residues. The CDR3 loop is CASFSTGDGDYGYTF. DNA for the CDR3: TGTGCCAGCTTTTCGACAGGGGACGGCGACTATGGCTACACCTTC.

This clonotype was seen a handful of times. The gene calls are TRBV12-3 or TRBV12-4 and TRBJ2-7; D ambiguous. V was clipped by 7 bases and J by 3 bases, with 16 bases between them. This CDR3 has 14 amino acids. CDR3: CASITMNGRYEQYV. CDR3 bases: TGTGCCAGCATCACTATGAATGGCCGCTACGAGCAGTACGTC.

This clonotype was picked up a small number of times. The V call is TRBV20-1, the J call TRBJ1-4; possible D gene TRBD1, 5 bases. This CDR3 contains 13 residues. Germline values: CDR1 DFQATT, CDR2 SNEGSKA (reference sequence). The ends were cut back, 5 bases at V and 6 bases at J, with 13 bases in the middle. CDR3 bases: TGCAGTGCTCTACAGGAGACTTATGAAAAACTGTTTTTT. It translates to CSALQETYEKLFF.